This is a list of T cell receptor beta chains from one sample in a study of cytotoxic CD8 clonotypes in ibrutinib-treated CLL. Sequenced by immunoSEQ multiplex PCR; TCRdb stores in-frame clones only, minus some. The data contain about 300,000 clones, roughly 70% of them singletons. Sample: PBMCs, taken after 36 months of ibrutinib treatment. The receptors stem from a human donor with chronic lymphocytic leukemia. CDR3s leave out the opening cysteine and the closing phenylalanine or tryptophan. Each record gives: CDR3 protein, V gene.

ASSSQGGISPLH | TRBV6-4
ASSLGTGGSEQY | TRBV5-1
ASRGGLTIAYEQY | TRBV21-1
ASSVGSSHSYNEQF | TRBV9
SVPQGADTQY | TRBV29-1
ASSHDRYGYT | TRBV10-2
ATGLAGVRETQY | TRBV15
ASSFDRYEQY | TRBV5-4
ASSVSIGRVDRY | TRBV2
ASSLGLGGRDTQY | TRBV7-2
ATSRSKVGSGELF | TRBV15
ASSFQGSYNEQF | TRBV27
ASSRLAGGLHNEQF | TRBV28
SARSGPEQY | TRBV20-1
ASNRAGGGWANVLT | TRBV5-1
ASRSSGATDTQY | TRBV5-1
ASRDRGHGTEAF | TRBV6-1
ASSQAGTSGHPGEQY | TRBV4-3
AISEHPRNEQF | TRBV10-3
ASSLGRGTEAF | TRBV27
ASSLGSRGYEQY | TRBV5-5
ASSSPGSSGYNEQF | TRBV7-9
ASSLGPINEQY | TRBV5-1
ATSRARTQGGYT | TRBV15
ATSSRDYNEQF | TRBV15
ATSRVEGWTEAF | TRBV15
ASPPSGQPYEQY | TRBV28
ASSMRQGHEQY | TRBV19
ATSSWRREQF | TRBV15
ASSSGQFSNQPQH | TRBV28
ASSSDSYQPQH | TRBV5-1
ASSATWDRGRDGYT | TRBV7-9
ASSMGGYNEQF | TRBV19
ASSPGRLGDEQY | TRBV18
ASSALGVNSPLH | TRBV2
ASSQLGYNEQF | TRBV11-2
ASSHGFGTSNQPQH | TRBV5-6
ASSTYHTYEQY | TRBV19
ASSIRGTGVGYT | TRBV19
ASSIRGGSEQY | TRBV13
ASSGQGLNTGELF | TRBV5-1
ASSLSWRQDYNEQF | TRBV7-8
ASRQGASSGNTIY | TRBV6-1
ASSPLAAYEQY | TRBV5-1
SVVGTSGRYNEQF | TRBV29-1
ASSTNTGRYGYT | TRBV5-8
ASSPAPLTGVLAEAF | TRBV11-2
ASSLYPGWTGYGYT | TRBV5-1
AISDSLAGGSYEQY | TRBV10-3
ASRDLDSYNSPLH | TRBV5-1
ASSVDRGDTGELF | TRBV18
ASSQAGGPNEQF | TRBV4-3
ASSLPGEPYNEQF | TRBV28
ASSFSRQGVNNYGYT | TRBV27
SGARDFQETQY | TRBV29-1